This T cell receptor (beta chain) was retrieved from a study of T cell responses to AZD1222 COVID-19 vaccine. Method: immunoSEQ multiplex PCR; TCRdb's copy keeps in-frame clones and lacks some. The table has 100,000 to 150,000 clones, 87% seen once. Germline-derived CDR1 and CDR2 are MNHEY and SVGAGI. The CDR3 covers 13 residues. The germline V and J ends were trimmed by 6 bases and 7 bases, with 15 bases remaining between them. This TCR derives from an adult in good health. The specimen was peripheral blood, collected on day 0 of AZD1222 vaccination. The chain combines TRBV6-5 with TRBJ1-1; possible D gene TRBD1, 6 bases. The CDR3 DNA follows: TGTGCCAGCAGAGCGACAGGCCTTATTGAAGCTTTCTTT. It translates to CASRATGLIEAFF.